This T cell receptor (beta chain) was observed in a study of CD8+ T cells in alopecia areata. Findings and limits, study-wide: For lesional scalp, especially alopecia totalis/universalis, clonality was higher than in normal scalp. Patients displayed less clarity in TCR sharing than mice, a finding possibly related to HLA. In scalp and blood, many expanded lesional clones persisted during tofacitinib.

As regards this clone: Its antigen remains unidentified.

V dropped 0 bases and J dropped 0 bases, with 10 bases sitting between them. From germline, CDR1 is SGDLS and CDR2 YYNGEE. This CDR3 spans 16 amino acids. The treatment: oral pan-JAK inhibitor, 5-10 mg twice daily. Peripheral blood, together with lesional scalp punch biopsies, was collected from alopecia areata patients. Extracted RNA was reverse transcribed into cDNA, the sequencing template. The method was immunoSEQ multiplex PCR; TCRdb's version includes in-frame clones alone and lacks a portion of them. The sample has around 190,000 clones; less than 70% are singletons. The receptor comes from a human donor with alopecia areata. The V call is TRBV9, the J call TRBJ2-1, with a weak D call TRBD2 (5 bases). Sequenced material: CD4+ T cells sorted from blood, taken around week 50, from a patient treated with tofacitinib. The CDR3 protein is CASSVGLAVSYNEQFF. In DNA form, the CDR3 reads TGTGCCAGCAGCGTAGGGCTAGCAGTCTCCTACAATGAGCAGTTCTTC.